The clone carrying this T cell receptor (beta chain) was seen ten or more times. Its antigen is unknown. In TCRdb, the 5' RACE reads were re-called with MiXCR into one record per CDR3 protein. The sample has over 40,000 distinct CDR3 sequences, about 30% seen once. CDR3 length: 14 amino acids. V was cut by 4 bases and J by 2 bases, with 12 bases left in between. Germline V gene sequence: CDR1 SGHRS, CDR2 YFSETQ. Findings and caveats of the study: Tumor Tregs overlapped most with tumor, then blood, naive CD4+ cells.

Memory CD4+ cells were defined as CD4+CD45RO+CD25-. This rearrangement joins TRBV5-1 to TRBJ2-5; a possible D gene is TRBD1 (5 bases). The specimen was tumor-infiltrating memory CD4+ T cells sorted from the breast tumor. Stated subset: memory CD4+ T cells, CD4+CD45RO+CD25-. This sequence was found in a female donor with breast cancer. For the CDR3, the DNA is TGCGCCAGCAGCCCGTGGGGCGTTCAAGAGACCCAGTACTTC. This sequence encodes CASSPWGVQETQYF. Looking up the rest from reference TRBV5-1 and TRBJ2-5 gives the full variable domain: KAGVTQTPRYLIKTRGQQVTLSCSPISGHRSVSWYQQTPGQGLQFLFEYFSETQRNKGNFPGRFSGRQFSNSRSEMNVSTLELGDSALYLCASSPWGVQETQYFGPGTRLLVL.